Listed below are T cell receptor beta chains from one sample, sequenced in a study of OX40 agonist ivuxolimab in advanced cancers. Some clones are missing from TCRdb's copy, which holds only in-frame ones; the method was immunoSEQ multiplex PCR. The table includes about 61,000 clones, about 87% detected once. Here the sequenced sample was CD4+ or CD8+ T cells sorted from blood, taken in a trial of the OX40 agonist ivuxolimab. These receptors were obtained from an adult with an advanced solid tumor such as melanoma, head and neck, liver or kidney cancer. The CDR3 runs from the conserved cysteine through the conserved F or W. D genes are given only for firm matches. The size field is filled for only some rows; it gives once, few, many or a size class.

CDR3 DNA: TGCGCCAGCAGCCGCAGTTCGTTCGGCGAGACCCAGTACTTC
CDR3 protein: CASSRSSFGETQYF
V gene: TRBV4-1
clone size: NA
CDR3 length: 14
J gene: TRBJ2-5
D gene: NA

CDR3 DNA: TGTGCCAGCAGTTCGGACAGGTCCAGCGGGGAGCTGTTTTTT
CDR3 protein: CASSSDRSSGELFF
V gene: TRBV6-5
clone size: NA
CDR3 length: 14
J gene: TRBJ2-2
D gene: TRBD1

CDR3 DNA: TGTGCCAGCAGCCCCCCCCGGACGTACCAAGAGACCCAGTACTTC
CDR3 protein: CASSPPRTYQETQYF
V gene: TRBV7-9
clone size: NA
CDR3 length: 15
J gene: TRBJ2-5
D gene: NA

CDR3 DNA: TGTGCCAGCGGTGGGGGACAGGGGATGGTCGAGCAGTACTTC
CDR3 protein: CASGGGQGMVEQYF
V gene: TRBV18
clone size: NA
CDR3 length: 14
J gene: TRBJ2-7
D gene: TRBD1

CDR3 DNA: TGTGCCAGCAGCGAAGAGGGGGGGGTAACTGAAGCTTTCTTT
CDR3 protein: CASSEEGGVTEAFF
V gene: TRBV6-4
clone size: once
CDR3 length: 14
J gene: TRBJ1-1
D gene: NA

CDR3 DNA: TGTGCCAGCAGCGTACTCCCGGGACAGGGGGATGAAAAACTGTTTTTT
CDR3 protein: CASSVLPGQGDEKLFF
V gene: TRBV7-8
clone size: NA
CDR3 length: 16
J gene: TRBJ1-4
D gene: TRBD1

CDR3 DNA: TGTGCCAGCAGCTTAGAAAGTGGGGGGACAAGCGAGCAGTTCTTC
CDR3 protein: CASSLESGGTSEQFF
V gene: TRBV11-2
clone size: NA
CDR3 length: 15
J gene: TRBJ2-1
D gene: NA

CDR3 DNA: TGTGCCACCAGCAGAGTCGGGCAGGGCGGGCTGTTTTTT
CDR3 protein: CATSRVGQGGLFF
V gene: TRBV15
clone size: NA
CDR3 length: 13
J gene: TRBJ2-2
D gene: NA

CDR3 DNA: TGTGCCAGCAGCTCGACTTCGGACAGGACTGAAGCTTTCTTT
CDR3 protein: CASSSTSDRTEAFF
V gene: TRBV7-3
clone size: once
CDR3 length: 14
J gene: TRBJ1-1
D gene: TRBD1

CDR3 DNA: TGTGCCAGCAGTGGAAGGACCAGGGCTGAAGCTTTCTTT
CDR3 protein: CASSGRTRAEAFF
V gene: TRBV25-1
clone size: NA
CDR3 length: 13
J gene: TRBJ1-1
D gene: NA

CDR3 DNA: TGTGCCAGCAGCACAACCGGGACAGCGAACACTGAAGCTTTCTTT
CDR3 protein: CASSTTGTANTEAFF
V gene: TRBV7-8
clone size: once
CDR3 length: 15
J gene: TRBJ1-1
D gene: TRBD1

CDR3 DNA: TGCGCCAGCAGCTGGACAGGTTTCAGCTCCTATAATTCACCCCTCCACTTT
CDR3 protein: CASSWTGFSSYNSPLHF
V gene: TRBV5-1
clone size: NA
CDR3 length: 17
J gene: TRBJ1-6
D gene: TRBD1

CDR3 DNA: TGTGCCAGCAGCGAGGGACAATTTTATCAGCCCCAGCATTTT
CDR3 protein: CASSEGQFYQPQHF
V gene: TRBV28
clone size: NA
CDR3 length: 14
J gene: TRBJ1-5
D gene: NA

CDR3 DNA: TGTGCCAGCAGCTTAGTAGGGGGCGGAACCTTCTATGGCTACACCTTC
CDR3 protein: CASSLVGGGTFYGYTF
V gene: TRBV7-2
clone size: NA
CDR3 length: 16
J gene: TRBJ1-2
D gene: TRBD1